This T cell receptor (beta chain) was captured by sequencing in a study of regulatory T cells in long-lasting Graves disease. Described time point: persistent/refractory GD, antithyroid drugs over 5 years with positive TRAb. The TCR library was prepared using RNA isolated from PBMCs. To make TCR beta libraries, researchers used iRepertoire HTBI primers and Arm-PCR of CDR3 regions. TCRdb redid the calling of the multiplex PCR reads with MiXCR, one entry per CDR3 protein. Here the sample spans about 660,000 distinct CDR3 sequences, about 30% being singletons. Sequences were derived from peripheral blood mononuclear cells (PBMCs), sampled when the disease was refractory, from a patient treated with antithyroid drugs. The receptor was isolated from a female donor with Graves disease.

The CDR3 sequence: CAWREASEAFF. In DNA, the CDR3 is TGTGCCTGGAGGGAGGCCAGTGAAGCTTTCTTT. The chain has TRBV30 and TRBJ1-1; no definite D call. The germline V gene has CDR1 GTSNPN and CDR2 SVGIG (reference sequence). V shed 3 bases and J shed 7 bases, with 9 bases lying between them. This CDR3 region has 11 residues.